A single T cell receptor beta chain is shown here with its context. The CDR3 is 14 residues long. The ends were cut back, 0 bases at V and 6 bases at J, with 13 bases in the middle. The germline V gene encodes CDR1 SGHDT and CDR2 YYEEEE. This sample is drawn from a study of blood T cell repertoires in COVID-19. Study overall: In each case, the material was cDNA or gDNA derived from T cells, B-cell-depleted T cells, or PBMCs.

This table comes from immunoSEQ multiplex PCR, and its TCRdb copy is limited to in-frame clones, with some not included. The data contain under 45,000 clones, about 86% of them singletons. Sequencing was performed on peripheral blood. The source is a man aged 35-49 years with active COVID-19. The chain links TRBV5-6 to TRBJ2-7; tentative D call: TRBD1 (5 bases). The CDR3: CASSLGQGLREQYF. For the CDR3, the DNA is TGTGCCAGCAGCTTGGGGCAGGGTTTGCGCGAGCAGTACTTC.